This T cell receptor (beta chain) was sequenced for a study of T cells in localized non-small cell lung cancer (TCRdb year 2020). Regarding the research as a whole: The study examined T cell repertoires in approximately 240 patients with early-stage NSCLC and compared tumors with uninvolved tumor-adjacent lungs. The cohort consisted of approximately 240 treatment-naive NSCLC patients whose localized lung tumors had been resected. The mean age of the NSCLC patients was roughly 70 years, with 120 to 150 men and around 100 women.

For CDR1 and CDR2, the germline V gene lists MGHDK and SYGVNS. Including cysteine and phenylalanine, the CDR3 has 15 amino acids. Only the CDR3 region is kept as DNA, spanning 45 bases read in frame from base 1. Trimming leaves V shorter by 3 bases and J shorter by 1 base, with the junction holding 6 bases beyond the gene matches. At diagnosis, peripheral blood, uninvolved tumor-adjacent lung and tumor were collected and were preserved as a mix of fresh-frozen and FFPE material. For TCR repertoire profiling, blood samples were analyzed as peripheral blood mononuclear cells. Comment on this clone: What antigen it recognizes has not been identified. No much larger clonotype is one base removed from it; base qualities were not supplied.

The immunoSEQ Assay was used to sequence TCR beta CDR3 regions from DNA. The published analysis was carried out like this. To compute T cell density, TCR beta template counts were normalized to usable DNA, which was estimated by amplifying housekeeping genes. Using the preseqR package, richness was estimated by extrapolating to 120,000 templates for tissue samples and 400,000 templates for PBMC samples. Clonality was defined by subtracting Pielou's evenness from one. Tissue-enriched TCRs were identified by differential abundance testing using productive amino-acid clonotypes, minimum total count 5 and alpha 0.1. Repertoire overlap between compartments was quantified with the Jaccard Index and Morisita Overlap Index. GLIPH grouped TCR beta CDR3s together with public tetramer-defined viral CDR3s, and a viral motif had to include at least three viral sequences and also show V-gene enrichment. In its TCRdb copy, this immuneACCESS table keeps in-frame sequences only and misses some clones. Where compared with another copy, unresolved V genes explain less than half of these, and the others have no known cause. V and J calls and clone size come straight from that table; D and trimming were deduced from the DNA. This sample is represented by some 18,000 clones; about 83% of them were singletons. 4.5% to 5.5% of the sample comes from the top ten.

Here is what the overall study found, with its caveats: A median of roughly 60 of the top 100 tumor clones were detected in paired uninvolved adjacent lung, and 28 of these tumor clones were also found among the top 100 clones of the paired uninvolved adjacent lung. Uninvolved tumor-adjacent lung showed the highest T cell clonality, higher than tumor, which suggests more focused antigenic responses in the adjacent lung. Since the design was exploratory, TCR variables were selected using unadjusted p-values with no false-discovery rate correction. Because multi-region tumor sequencing was not performed, intratumor heterogeneity could not be ruled out. Longer overall survival was associated with higher T cell density in blood, whereas shorter survival was associated with higher clonality in adjacent lung.

This material consisted of peripheral blood, taken before any cancer treatment. The sequence derives from a man aged 35-75 years with stage I lung adenocarcinoma. The sequence is built from TRBV25-1 and TRBJ2-7; a stretch of 7 junction bases matches TRBD1. The nucleotide sequence is TGTGCCAGCAGTGATTGGGACAGCGATTCCTACGAGCAGTACTTC. Its protein reads: CASSDWDSDSYEQYF.